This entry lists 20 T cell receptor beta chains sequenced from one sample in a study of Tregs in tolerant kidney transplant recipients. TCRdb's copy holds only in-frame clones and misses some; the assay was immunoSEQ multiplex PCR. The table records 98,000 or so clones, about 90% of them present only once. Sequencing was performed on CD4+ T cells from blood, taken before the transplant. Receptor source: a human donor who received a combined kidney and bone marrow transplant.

The CDR3 DNA reads as TGTGCCAGCAGCCTCGCCGGGACAGGGTCACAAGAGACCCAGTACTTC. Translation: CASSLAGTGSQETQYF. This rearrangement joins TRBV5-6 to TRBJ2-5; TRBD1 aligns across 9 bases. Per germline, CDR1 SGHDT and CDR2 YYEEEE. This CDR3 spans 16 amino acids. V was pared by 4 bases and J by 2 bases, with 9 bases of the junction left unmatched.

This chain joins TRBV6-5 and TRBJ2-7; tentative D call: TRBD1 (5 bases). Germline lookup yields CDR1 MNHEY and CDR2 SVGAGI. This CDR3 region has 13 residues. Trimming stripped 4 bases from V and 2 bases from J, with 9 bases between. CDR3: CASSSGFAYEQYF. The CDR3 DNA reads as TGTGCCAGCAGTTCAGGGTTCGCCTACGAGCAGTACTTC.

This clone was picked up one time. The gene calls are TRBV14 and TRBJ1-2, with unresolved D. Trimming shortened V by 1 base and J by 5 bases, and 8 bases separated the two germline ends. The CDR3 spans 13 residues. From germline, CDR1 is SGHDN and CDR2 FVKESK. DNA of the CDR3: TGTGCCAGCAGCCAAGTCCTAGAGTATGGCTACACCTTC. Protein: CASSQVLEYGYTF.

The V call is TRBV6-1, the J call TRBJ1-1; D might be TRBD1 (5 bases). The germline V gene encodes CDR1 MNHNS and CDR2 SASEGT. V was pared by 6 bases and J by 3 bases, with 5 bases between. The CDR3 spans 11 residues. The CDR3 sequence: CASRGDTEAFF. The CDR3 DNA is TGTGCCAGCAGAGGGGACACTGAAGCTTTCTTT.

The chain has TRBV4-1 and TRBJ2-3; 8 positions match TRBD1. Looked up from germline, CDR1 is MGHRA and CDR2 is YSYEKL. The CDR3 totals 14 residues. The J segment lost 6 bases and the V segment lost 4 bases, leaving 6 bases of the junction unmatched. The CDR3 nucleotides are TGCGCCAGCAGCCCCAGGGGGCGCAGGGATACGCAGTATTTT. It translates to CASSPRGRRDTQYF.

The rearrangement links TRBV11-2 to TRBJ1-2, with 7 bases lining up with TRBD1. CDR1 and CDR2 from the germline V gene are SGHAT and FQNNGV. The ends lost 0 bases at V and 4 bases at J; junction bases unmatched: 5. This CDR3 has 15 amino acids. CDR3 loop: CASSLDAGTVYGYTF. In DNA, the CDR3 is TGTGCCAGCAGCTTAGACGCGGGGACAGTCTATGGCTACACCTTC.

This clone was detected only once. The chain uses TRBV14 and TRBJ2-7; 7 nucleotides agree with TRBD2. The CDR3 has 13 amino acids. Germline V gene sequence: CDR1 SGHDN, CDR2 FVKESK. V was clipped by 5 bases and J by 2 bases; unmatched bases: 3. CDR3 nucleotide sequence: TGTGCCAGCAGCAAAGGACTAGCCTACGAGCAGTACTTC. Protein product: CASSKGLAYEQYF.

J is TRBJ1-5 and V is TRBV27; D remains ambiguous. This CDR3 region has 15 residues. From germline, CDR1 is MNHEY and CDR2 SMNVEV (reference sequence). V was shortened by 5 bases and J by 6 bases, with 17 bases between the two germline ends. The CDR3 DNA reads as TGTGCCAGCAGTCTTCGGGCGGGGTCAGGTCAGCCCCAGCATTTT. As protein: CASSLRAGSGQPQHF.

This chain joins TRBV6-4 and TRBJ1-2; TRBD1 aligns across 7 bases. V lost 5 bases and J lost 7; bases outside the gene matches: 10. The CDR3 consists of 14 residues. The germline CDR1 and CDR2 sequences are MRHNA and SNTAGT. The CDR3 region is CASSRAGGLSGYTF. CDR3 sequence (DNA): TGTGCCAGCAGTAGGGCAGGGGGTTTGTCTGGCTACACCTTC.

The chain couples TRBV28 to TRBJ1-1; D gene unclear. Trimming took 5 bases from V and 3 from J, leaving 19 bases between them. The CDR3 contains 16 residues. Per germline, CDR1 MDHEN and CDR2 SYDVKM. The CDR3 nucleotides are TGTGCCAGCAGTCTTAATCCGGGCCGCGGGGACACTGAAGCTTTCTTT. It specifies CASSLNPGRGDTEAFF.

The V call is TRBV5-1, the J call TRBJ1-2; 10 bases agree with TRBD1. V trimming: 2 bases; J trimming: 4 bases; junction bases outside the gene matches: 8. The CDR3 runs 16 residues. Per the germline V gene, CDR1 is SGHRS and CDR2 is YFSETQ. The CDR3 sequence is CASSLTGTGDLYGYTF. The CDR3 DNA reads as TGCGCCAGCAGCTTAACCGGGACAGGGGATCTCTATGGCTACACCTTC.

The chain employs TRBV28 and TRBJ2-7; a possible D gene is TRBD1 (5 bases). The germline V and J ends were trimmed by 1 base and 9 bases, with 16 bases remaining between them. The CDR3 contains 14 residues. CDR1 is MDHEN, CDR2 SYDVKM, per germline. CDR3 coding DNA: TGTGCCAGCAGTTTATACAGGTTCCAAGGCGGGCAGTACTTC. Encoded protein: CASSLYRFQGGQYF.

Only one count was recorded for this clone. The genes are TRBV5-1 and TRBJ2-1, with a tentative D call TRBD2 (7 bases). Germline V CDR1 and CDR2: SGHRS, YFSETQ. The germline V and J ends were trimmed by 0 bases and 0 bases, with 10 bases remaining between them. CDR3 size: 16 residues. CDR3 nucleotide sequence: TGCGCCAGCAGCTTGGAAGGGGGGGCCTCCTACAATGAGCAGTTCTTC. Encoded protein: CASSLEGGASYNEQFF.

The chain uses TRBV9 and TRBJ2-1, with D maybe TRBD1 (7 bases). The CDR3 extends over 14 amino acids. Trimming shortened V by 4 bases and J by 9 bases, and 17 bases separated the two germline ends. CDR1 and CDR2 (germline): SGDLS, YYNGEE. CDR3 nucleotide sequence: TGTGCCAGCAGCTTCGAGGGGGCCGGGGGTGAGCAGTTCTTC. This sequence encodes CASSFEGAGGEQFF.

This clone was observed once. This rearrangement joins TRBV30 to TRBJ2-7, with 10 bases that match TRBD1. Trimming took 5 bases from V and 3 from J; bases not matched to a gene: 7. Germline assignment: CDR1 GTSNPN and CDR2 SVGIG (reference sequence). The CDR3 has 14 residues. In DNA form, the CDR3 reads TGTGCCTGGGGCCGCGGGACAGGGGACTACGAGCAGTACTTC. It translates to CAWGRGTGDYEQYF.

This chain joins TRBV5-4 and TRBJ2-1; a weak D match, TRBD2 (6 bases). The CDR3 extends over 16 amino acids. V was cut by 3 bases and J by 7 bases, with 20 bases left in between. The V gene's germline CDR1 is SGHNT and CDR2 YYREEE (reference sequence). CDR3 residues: CASSWGFGSRGNEQFF. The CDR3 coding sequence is TGTGCCAGCAGCTGGGGGTTTGGGAGCCGGGGGAATGAGCAGTTCTTC.

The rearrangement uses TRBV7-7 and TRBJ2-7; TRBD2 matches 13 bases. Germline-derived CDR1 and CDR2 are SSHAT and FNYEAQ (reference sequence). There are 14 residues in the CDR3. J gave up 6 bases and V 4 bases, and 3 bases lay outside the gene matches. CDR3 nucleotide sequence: TGTGCCAGCAGCTCCGGGACTAGCGGGACCGAGCAGTACTTC. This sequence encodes CASSSGTSGTEQYF. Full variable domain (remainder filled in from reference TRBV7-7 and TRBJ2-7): GAGVSQSPRYKVTKRGQDVTLRCDPISSHATLYWYQQALGQGPEFLTYFNYEAQPDKSGLPSDRFSAERPEGSISTLTIQRTEQRDSAMYRCASSSGTSGTEQYFGPGTRLTVT.

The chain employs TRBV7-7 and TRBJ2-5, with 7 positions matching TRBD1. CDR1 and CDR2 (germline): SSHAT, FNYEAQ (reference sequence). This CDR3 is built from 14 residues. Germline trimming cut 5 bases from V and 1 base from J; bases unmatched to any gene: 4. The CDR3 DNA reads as TGTGCCAGCAGCCCCGGGACAGCCCAAGAGACCCAGTACTTC. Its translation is CASSPGTAQETQYF.

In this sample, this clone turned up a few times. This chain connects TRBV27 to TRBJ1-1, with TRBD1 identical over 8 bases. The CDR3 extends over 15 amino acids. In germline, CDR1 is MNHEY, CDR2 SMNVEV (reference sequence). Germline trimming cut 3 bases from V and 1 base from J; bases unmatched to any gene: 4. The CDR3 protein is CASSFLGQANTEAFF. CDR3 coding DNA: TGTGCCAGCAGTTTTTTGGGACAGGCGAACACTGAAGCTTTCTTT.

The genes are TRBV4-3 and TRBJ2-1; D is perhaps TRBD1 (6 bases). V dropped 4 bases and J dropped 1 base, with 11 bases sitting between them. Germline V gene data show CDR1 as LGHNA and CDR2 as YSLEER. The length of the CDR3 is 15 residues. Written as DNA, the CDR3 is TGCGCCAGCAGCCCAGGGGTAGGATCCTACAATGAGCAGTTCTTC. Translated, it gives CASSPGVGSYNEQFF.